This is a list of T cell receptor beta chains from one sample in a study of blood T cell repertoires in COVID-19. The protocol was immunoSEQ multiplex PCR, while the TCRdb copy is restricted to in-frame clones and leaves out a portion. The sample lists 150,000 to 200,000 clones, more than 75% occurring once. Input material: peripheral blood. The origin of the receptors is a woman aged 70-85 years with COVID-19, enrolled during active disease. CDR3s include the opening cysteine and the closing phenylalanine or tryptophan. A D gene is named only where the DNA matches it firmly. Not all rows give a size; the values are once, few, many and, for expanded clones, a class.

d_call j_call v_call clone_size cdr3_length cdr3_nt cdr3_aa
NA TRBJ2-7 TRBV6-5 NA 14 TGTGCCAGCAGTTACTCCCGGGGAAACTACGAGCAGTACTTC CASSYSRGNYEQYF
TRBD2 TRBJ2-1 TRBV7-8 NA 14 TGTGCCAGCACCCAGCGGGACTACAACAATGAGCAGTTCTTC CASTQRDYNNEQFF
NA TRBJ2-7 TRBV5-1 NA 12 TGCGCCAGCAGCACTTCGACTTCCCCCCCACTCTTC CASSTSTSPPLF
TRBD2 TRBJ2-1 TRBV5-1 NA 16 TGCGCCAGCAGCCGGCGGGGACTAGGGAGTGACAATGAGCAGTTCTTC CASSRRGLGSDNEQFF
NA TRBJ1-2 TRBV11-2 NA 17 TGTGCCAGCAGCTCCCTTCGAGGGTCTGTGAGTAACTATGGCTACACCTTC CASSSLRGSVSNYGYTF
TRBD2 TRBJ2-7 TRBV24-1 NA 13 TGTGCCACCGGCAGCGGGAGAAACTACGAGCAGTACTTC CATGSGRNYEQYF
NA TRBJ1-6 TRBV4-2 NA 17 TGTGCCAGCAGCTCGCAAGGTGGGGGGACCTATAATTCACCCCTCCACTTT CASSSQGGGTYNSPLHF
NA TRBJ2-7 TRBV10-1 NA 13 TGCGCCAGAGGGACTGCCAGCTCCTACGAGCAGTACTTC CARGTASSYEQYF
TRBD2 TRBJ2-7 TRBV2 NA 16 TGTGCCAGCAGCGAGAGACTAGCGGGAGTGTCGTACGAGCAGTACTTC CASSERLAGVSYEQYF
TRBD1 TRBJ2-7 TRBV12-5 NA 16 TGTGCTAGTGGTTTGGTACCGTTTCAGGGGGCGCGGGAGCAGTACTTC CASGLVPFQGAREQYF
TRBD1 TRBJ2-2 TRBV2 NA 14 TGTGCCAGCAGCGGACAGGGAGTCGGCGGGGAGCTGTTTTTT CASSGQGVGGELFF
TRBD1 TRBJ2-7 TRBV5-1 NA 18 TGCGCCAGCAGCTTGGTAGGGGGACAGGCGATGAGAGAATACGAGCAGTACTTC CASSLVGGQAMREYEQYF
NA TRBJ2-7 TRBV18 once 14 TGTGCCAGCTCACCACAGGGCGGGGCTGTTGAGCAGTACTTC CASSPQGGAVEQYF
NA TRBJ1-1 TRBV2 NA 13 TGTGCCAGCAGTGAATTGTACAGGGCTGAAGCTTTCTTT CASSELYRAEAFF
TRBD2 TRBJ2-7 TRBV28 NA 13 TGTGCCAGCAGTGTCGGGAGGTCCTACGAGCAGTACTTC CASSVGRSYEQYF
NA TRBJ1-4 TRBV6-5 NA 15 TGTGCCAGCACCGGGATGGGGTCAATTAATGAAAAACTGTTTTTT CASTGMGSINEKLFF
TRBD1 TRBJ1-1 TRBV3-1/TRBV3-2 once 16 TGTGCCAGCAGTCTGTGGACAGGGGGCGTGAACACTGAAGCTTTCTTT CASSLWTGGVNTEAFF
TRBD1 TRBJ2-5 TRBV7-9 NA 15 TGTGCCAGCAGCTTAGAGGCGGGACAGGGAGAGACCCAGTACTTC CASSLEAGQGETQYF
NA TRBJ1-6 TRBV7-9 NA 14 TGTGCCAGCAGCTTAGATAACGAGAATTCACCCCTCCACTTT CASSLDNENSPLHF
NA TRBJ1-5 TRBV14 NA 12 TGTGCCAGCAGCCACGGGGATCAGCCCCAGCATTTT CASSHGDQPQHF
NA TRBJ1-1 TRBV18 once 14 TGTGCCAGCTCACGAGTGACAGAGACCCAGGGAGCTTTCTTT CASSRVTETQGAFF
TRBD1 TRBJ2-3 TRBV20-1 NA 14 TGCAGTGCTAGTCGGACAGGGGCTTTAGATACGCAGTATTTT CSASRTGALDTQYF
NA TRBJ2-2 TRBV7-2 once 14 TGTGCCAGCAGCTTATTATACAGCACCGGGGAGCTGTTTTTT CASSLLYSTGELFF
NA TRBJ2-3 TRBV5-1 NA 14 TGCGCCAGCAGCTTGGCCGGGCGGGGAAATACGCAGTATTTT CASSLAGRGNTQYF
NA TRBJ2-3 TRBV6-1 NA 13 TGTGCCAGCAGTGAAGCAACCCGAGGCATGCAGTATTTT CASSEATRGMQYF
TRBD1 TRBJ2-5 TRBV28 NA 15 TGTGCCAGCACCGCCCAGACAGGGGGCCCAGAGACCCAGTACTTC CASTAQTGGPETQYF
TRBD2 TRBJ2-3 TRBV7-3 NA 15 TGTGCCAGCAGCATTCTAGCGGGAGACACAGATACGCAGTATTTT CASSILAGDTDTQYF
TRBD2 TRBJ2-3 TRBV7-2 NA 16 TGTGCCAGCAGCCCTACTAGCGGGAGGGCCGCAGATACGCAGTATTTT CASSPTSGRAADTQYF
TRBD2 TRBJ2-1 TRBV28 NA 16 TGTGCCAGCAGTTGGAGACTAGCGGGACAGAACAATGAGCAGTTCTTC CASSWRLAGQNNEQFF
NA TRBJ2-7 TRBV7-6 few 13 TGTGCGACCAGGGCGGCCAGCTCCTACGAGCAGTACTTC CATRAASSYEQYF
NA TRBJ2-1 TRBV30 NA 16 TGTGCCTGGAGTGTATGGGGAGTAGGCCCCTACAATGAGCAGTTCTTC CAWSVWGVGPYNEQFF
NA TRBJ2-1 TRBV21-1 NA 15 TGTGCCAGCAGCACATCCGGGACTAGCCGAAATGAGCAGTTCTTC CASSTSGTSRNEQFF
TRBD1 TRBJ1-4 TRBV4-1 NA 15 TGCGCCAGCAGCATTCCGGGACAGGGTGGGGAAAAACTGTTTTTT CASSIPGQGGEKLFF
NA TRBJ2-7 TRBV18 NA 14 TGTGCCAGCTCACCGGGGGCAGGGAGCTACGAGCAGTACTTC CASSPGAGSYEQYF
NA TRBJ1-2 TRBV30 many 11 TGTGCCTGGAGTGGTGCCGGTGGCTACACCTTC CAWSGAGGYTF
TRBD1 TRBJ2-7 TRBV7-9 NA 19 TGTGCCAGCAGCTTAGCGGTCCGGGACAGGGATCTGATGGGCTACGAGCAGTACTTC CASSLAVRDRDLMGYEQYF
TRBD1 TRBJ2-5 TRBV10-3 NA 14 TGTGCCATCGCCCGGACAGGGGTCCAAGAGACCCAGTACTTC CAIARTGVQETQYF
NA TRBJ2-7 TRBV4-1 NA 14 TGCGCCAGCAGCCAAGACCCAGGGATCTTCGAGCAGTACTTC CASSQDPGIFEQYF
TRBD1 TRBJ2-3 TRBV27 NA 12 TGTGCCAGCAGCCCGACAGGGAAGACGCAGTATTTT CASSPTGKTQYF
NA TRBJ1-5 TRBV6-5 once 14 TGTGCCAGCAGTTACTCGCGACAGGATCAGCCCCAGCATTTT CASSYSRQDQPQHF
NA TRBJ1-6 TRBV12-5 NA 13 TGTGCTAGTGCCCCCGGGGGGGAGCTAACCCTCCACTTT CASAPGGELTLHF
NA TRBJ1-3 TRBV2 NA 13 TGTGCCACCTTGGGCCTGCCTGGAAACACCATATATTTT CATLGLPGNTIYF
TRBD1 TRBJ1-6 TRBV19 few 13 TGTGCCAGTAGTGGACAGGGTAATTCACCCCTCCACTTT CASSGQGNSPLHF
TRBD2 TRBJ2-7 TRBV6-6 NA 18 TGTGCCAGCAGTCCCGGACTAGCTTACAGCGGGCTTCCCTACGAGCAGTACTTC CASSPGLAYSGLPYEQYF
NA TRBJ1-2 TRBV18 NA 13 TGTGCCAGCTCACCAACAGTCAACTATGGCTACACCTTC CASSPTVNYGYTF
TRBD2 TRBJ2-7 TRBV6-5 few 15 TGTGCCAGCAGTTACCAGTGGGGGGGGTTGGGCGAGCAGTACTTC CASSYQWGGLGEQYF
NA TRBJ2-3 TRBV19 NA 14 TGTGCCAGTAGTCCCCCGGGGGTCACAGATACGCAGTATTTT CASSPPGVTDTQYF
TRBD1 TRBJ2-5 TRBV30 NA 15 TGTGCCTGGAGTAAGGGACAGGGGGCAGGGGAGACCCAGTACTTC CAWSKGQGAGETQYF
TRBD2 TRBJ2-1 TRBV11-3 NA 17 TGTGCCAGCAGCTTTGATAGCGGGAGAGTAATGGGCAATGAGCAGTTCTTC CASSFDSGRVMGNEQFF
NA TRBJ1-5 TRBV2 NA 13 TGTGCCAGCAGTGAACTTCGGGGTCAGCCCCAGCATTTT CASSELRGQPQHF
NA TRBJ1-3 TRBV9 NA 16 TGTGCCAGCAGCGTGGGGACTCTTAATCCGGGAAACACCATATATTTT CASSVGTLNPGNTIYF
NA TRBJ1-2 TRBV6-2/TRBV6-3 NA 11 TGTGCCAGCAGTTTGGGCAGCGGCTACACCTTC CASSLGSGYTF
NA TRBJ1-5 TRBV6-5 NA 14 TGTGCCAGCAGTTCCGACAGAAGCAATCAGCCCCAGCATTTT CASSSDRSNQPQHF